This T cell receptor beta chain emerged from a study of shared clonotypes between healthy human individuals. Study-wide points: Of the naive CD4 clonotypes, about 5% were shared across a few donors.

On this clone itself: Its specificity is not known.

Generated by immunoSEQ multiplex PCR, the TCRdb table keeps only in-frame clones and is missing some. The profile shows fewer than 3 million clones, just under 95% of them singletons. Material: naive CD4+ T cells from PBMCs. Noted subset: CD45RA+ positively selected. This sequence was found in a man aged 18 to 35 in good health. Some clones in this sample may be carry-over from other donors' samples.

CDR3 nucleotide sequence: TGTGCCAGCAGCCTCTACCCGGGACGATCTGAAGCTTTCTTT. Amino acid sequence: CASSLYPGRSEAFF. The chain employs TRBV28 and TRBJ1-1; the D gene is possibly TRBD1 (5 bases). This CDR3 is 14 amino acids long. Germline V gene sequence: CDR1 MDHEN, CDR2 SYDVKM. The V gene lost 6 bases and the J gene lost 6 bases, with 17 bases spanning the gap. The full variable domain, its missing parts supplied by reference TRBV28 and TRBJ1-1, is DVKVTQSSRYLVKRTGEKVFLECVQDMDHENMFWYRQDPGLGLRLIYFSYDVKMKEKGDIPEGYSVSREKKERFSLILESASTNQTSMYLCASSLYPGRSEAFFGQGTRLTVV.